Sequencing of this T cell receptor beta chain was carried out in a study of Graves' ophthalmopathy and Graves' hyperthyroidism. The V and J ends lost 7 bases and 3 bases, in that order; junction bases with no gene match: 4. Germline assignment: CDR1 MDHEN and CDR2 SYDVKM. The CDR3 has 13 amino acids. RNA transcripts were the template, and TCR beta CDR3 regions were amplified from them. HTBI-primed RT-PCR formed the first round, and a multiplex PCR formed the second. MiXCR was run by TCRdb on the multiplex PCR reads, yielding one entry per CDR3 protein. The data show a few hundred thousand distinct CDR3 sequences, under 45% seen once. Study-level findings and limits: Sensitivity of 60% to 71% and specificity of nearly 75% were achieved by the model that predicted ophthalmopathy progression.

This clonotype has a count of ten or more. Its antigen remains unidentified. The chain employs TRBV28 and TRBJ2-7; 9 nucleotides align to TRBD1. This sequence originates from an adult man with Graves' hyperthyroidism. Sequenced: peripheral blood or thyroid tissue (not recorded which). The CDR3 DNA sequence: TGTGCCAGCACCGGGACAGGGTACTACGAGCAGTACTTC. Translation: CASTGTGYYEQYF.